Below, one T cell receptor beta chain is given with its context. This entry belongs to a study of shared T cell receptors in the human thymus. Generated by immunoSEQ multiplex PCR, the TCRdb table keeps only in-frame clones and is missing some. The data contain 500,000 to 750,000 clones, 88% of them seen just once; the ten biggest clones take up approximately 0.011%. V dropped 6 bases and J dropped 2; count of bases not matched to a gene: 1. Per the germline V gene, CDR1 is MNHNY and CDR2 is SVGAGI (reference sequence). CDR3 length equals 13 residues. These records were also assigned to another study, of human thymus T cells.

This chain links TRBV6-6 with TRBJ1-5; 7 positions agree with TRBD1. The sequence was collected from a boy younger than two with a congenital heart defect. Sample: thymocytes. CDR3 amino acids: CASRDRGNQPQHF. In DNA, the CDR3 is TGTGCCAGCAGAGACAGGGGCAATCAGCCCCAGCATTTT.